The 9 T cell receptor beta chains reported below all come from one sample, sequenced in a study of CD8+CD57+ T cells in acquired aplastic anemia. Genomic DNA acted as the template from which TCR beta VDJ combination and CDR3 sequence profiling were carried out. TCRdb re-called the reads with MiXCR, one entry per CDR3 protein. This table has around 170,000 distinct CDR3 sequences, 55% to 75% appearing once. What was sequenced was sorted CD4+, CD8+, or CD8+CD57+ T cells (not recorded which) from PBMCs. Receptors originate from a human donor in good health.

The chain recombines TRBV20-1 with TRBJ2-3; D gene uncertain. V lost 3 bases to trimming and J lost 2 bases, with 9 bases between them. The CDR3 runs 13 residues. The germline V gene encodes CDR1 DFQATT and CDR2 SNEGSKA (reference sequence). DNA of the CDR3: TGCAGTGCTAGCGGTCCTGACACAGATACGCAGTATTTT. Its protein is CSASGPDTDTQYF.

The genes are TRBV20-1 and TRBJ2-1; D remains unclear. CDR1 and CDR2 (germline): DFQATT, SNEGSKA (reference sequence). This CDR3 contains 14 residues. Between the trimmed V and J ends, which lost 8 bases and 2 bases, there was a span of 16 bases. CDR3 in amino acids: CSLSPRPTYNEQFF. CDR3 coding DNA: TGCAGTCTAAGCCCCCGCCCTACCTACAATGAGCAGTTCTTC.

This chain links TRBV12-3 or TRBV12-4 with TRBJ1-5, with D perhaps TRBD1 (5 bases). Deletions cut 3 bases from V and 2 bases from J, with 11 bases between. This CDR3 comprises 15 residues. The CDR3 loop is CASSFRQGGNQPQHF. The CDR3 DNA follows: TGTGCCAGCAGTTTTAGGCAGGGTGGCAATCAGCCCCAGCATTTT.

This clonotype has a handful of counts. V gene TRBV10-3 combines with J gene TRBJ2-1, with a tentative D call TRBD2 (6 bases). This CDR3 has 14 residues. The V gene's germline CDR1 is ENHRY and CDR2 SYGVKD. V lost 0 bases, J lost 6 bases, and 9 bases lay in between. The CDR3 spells CAISESGGVNEQFF. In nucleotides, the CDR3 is TGTGCCATCAGTGAGTCGGGGGGAGTCAATGAGCAGTTCTTC.

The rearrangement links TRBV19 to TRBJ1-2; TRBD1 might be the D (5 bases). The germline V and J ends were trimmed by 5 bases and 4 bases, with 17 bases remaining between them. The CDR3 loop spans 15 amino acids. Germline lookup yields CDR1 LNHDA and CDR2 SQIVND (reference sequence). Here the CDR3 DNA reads TGTGCCAGTAGTGTCACCTTACAGGAACCCTATGGCTACACCTTC. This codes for CASSVTLQEPYGYTF. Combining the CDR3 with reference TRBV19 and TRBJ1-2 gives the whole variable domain DGGITQSPKYLFRKEGQNVTLSCEQNLNHDAMYWYRQDPGQGLRLIYYSQIVNDFQKGDIAEGYSVSREKKESFPLTVTSAQKNPTAFYLCASSVTLQEPYGYTFGSGTRLTVV.

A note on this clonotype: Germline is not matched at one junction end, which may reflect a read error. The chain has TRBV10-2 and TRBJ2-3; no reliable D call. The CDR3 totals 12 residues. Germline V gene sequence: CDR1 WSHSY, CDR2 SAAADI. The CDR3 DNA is TGCGCCGGCAGTGAGATTTGGGATACGCAGTATTTT. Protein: CAGSEIWDTQYF.

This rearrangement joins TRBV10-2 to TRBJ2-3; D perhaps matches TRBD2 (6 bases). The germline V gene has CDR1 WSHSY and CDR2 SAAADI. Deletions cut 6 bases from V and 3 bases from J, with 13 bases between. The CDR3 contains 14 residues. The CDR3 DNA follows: TGCGCCAGCAGCGGTATTGCGGGAACAGATACGCAGTATTTT. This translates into CASSGIAGTDTQYF.

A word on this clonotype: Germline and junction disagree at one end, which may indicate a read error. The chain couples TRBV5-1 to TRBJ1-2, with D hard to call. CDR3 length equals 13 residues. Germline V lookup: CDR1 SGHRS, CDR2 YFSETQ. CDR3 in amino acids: CVSSSSATYGYTF. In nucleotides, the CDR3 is TGCGTCAGCAGCTCATCGGCCACCTATGGCTACACCTTC.

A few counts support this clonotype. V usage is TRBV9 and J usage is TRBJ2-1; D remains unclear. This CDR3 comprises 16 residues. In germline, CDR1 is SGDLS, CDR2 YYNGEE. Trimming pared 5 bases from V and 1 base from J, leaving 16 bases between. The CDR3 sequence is CASSEGPLGSYNEQFF. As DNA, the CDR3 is TGTGCCAGCAGTGAAGGGCCTCTGGGGTCCTACAATGAGCAGTTCTTC.